These 9 T cell receptor beta chains were sequenced from one sample in a study of OX40 agonist ivuxolimab in advanced cancers. Here immunoSEQ multiplex PCR was the method, and the copy in TCRdb shows in-frame clones only, minus some. The sample shows over 50,000 clones, approximately 86% of them seen only once. The sample here was CD4+ or CD8+ T cells sorted from blood, taken in a trial of the OX40 agonist ivuxolimab. Receptors originate from an adult with an advanced solid tumor such as melanoma, head and neck, liver or kidney cancer.

V is TRBV14 and J is TRBJ2-6; a weak D match, TRBD2 (5 bases). This CDR3 is 16 amino acids long. CDR1 SGHDN and CDR2 FVKESK come from the germline V gene. Trimming shortened V by 3 bases and J by 1 base, and 10 bases separated the two germline ends. In nucleotides, the CDR3 is TGTGCCAGCAGCCAGACTAAAGGGTCTGGGGCCAACGTCCTGACTTTC. It specifies CASSQTKGSGANVLTF.

The rearrangement links TRBV15 to TRBJ2-1, with TRBD2 identical over 9 bases. J was trimmed by 7 bases and V by 6 bases; bases with no gene match: 13. Germline lookup yields CDR1 LNHNV and CDR2 YYDKDF (reference sequence). The CDR3 totals 16 residues. The CDR3 sequence is CATRGVRGRDSNEQFF. In nucleotides, the CDR3 is TGTGCCACCAGGGGCGTCCGCGGGAGGGATTCGAATGAGCAGTTCTTC.

This clone was counted once. Other DNA sequences of this sample code for an identical CDR3. V is TRBV19 and J is TRBJ1-2, with TRBD1 matching 9 bases. With 4 bases clipped from V and 5 bases from J, the junction kept 11 bases outside the gene matches. CDR3 size: 16 residues. Germline values: CDR1 LNHDA, CDR2 SQIVND (reference sequence). The CDR3 nucleotides read TGTGCCAGTAGTACATCTACAGGGGGCTGGTTTTATGGCTACACCTTC. Protein sequence: CASSTSTGGWFYGYTF. The variable domain in full, with the rest retrieved from reference TRBV19 and TRBJ1-2, is DGGITQSPKYLFRKEGQNVTLSCEQNLNHDAMYWYRQDPGQGLRLIYYSQIVNDFQKGDIAEGYSVSREKKESFPLTVTSAQKNPTAFYLCASSTSTGGWFYGYTFGSGTRLTVV.

The V call is TRBV10-1, the J call TRBJ2-3; 11 bases match TRBD1. V was pared by 3 bases and J by 2 bases, with 7 bases of the junction left unmatched. CDR3 length equals 17 residues. The V gene's germline CDR1 is WNHNN and CDR2 SYGVQD (reference sequence). The CDR3 bases are TGCGCCAGCAGTGACTCCAGGACAGGGGGCAACACAGATACGCAGTATTTT. It is translated as CASSDSRTGGNTDTQYF.

The chain uses TRBV4-3 and TRBJ2-1, with 9 bases fitting TRBD1. Germline assignment: CDR1 LGHNA and CDR2 YSLEER. V shed 1 base, J shed 5 bases, and the junction held 6 bases outside the gene matches. There are 16 residues in the CDR3. The CDR3 loop reads CASSQGAQGANNEQFF. CDR3 in DNA: TGCGCCAGCAGCCAAGGAGCACAGGGGGCTAACAATGAGCAGTTCTTC.

The genes are TRBV25-1 and TRBJ2-1, with TRBD2 matching over 10 bases. The CDR3 runs to 16 residues. From germline, CDR1 is MGHDK and CDR2 SYGVNS. Trimming took 1 base from V and 6 from J; bases not matched to a gene: 6. CDR3 sequence: CASSESGTSVPNEQFF. The CDR3 DNA is TGTGCCAGCAGTGAATCCGGGACTAGCGTGCCCAATGAGCAGTTCTTC.

The rearrangement links TRBV29-1 to TRBJ2-2; unclear D gene. In germline, CDR1 is SQVTM, CDR2 ANQGSEA. The CDR3 is 12 residues long. V was clipped by 6 bases and J by 7 bases, with 12 bases between them. CDR3 bases: TGCAGCGTCCGCCTTAGGGTCGGGGAGCTGTTTTTT. The encoded protein is CSVRLRVGELFF.

The chain links TRBV30 to TRBJ1-2, with 8 bases matching TRBD1. The germline V gene has CDR1 GTSNPN and CDR2 SVGIG (reference sequence). CDR3 length: 12 residues. V was pared by 2 bases and J by 8 bases, with 4 bases of the junction left unmatched. The CDR3 coding sequence is TGTGCCTGGAGTCCAGGGGGCTGGGGCTACACCTTC. It specifies CAWSPGGWGYTF.

The chain has TRBV30 and TRBJ2-7; 9 nucleotides match TRBD2. Trimming cost V 5 bases and J 2 bases; bases outside gene matches: 10. This CDR3 is 15 amino acids long. Germline V gene lookup returns CDR1 GTSNPN and CDR2 SVGIG (reference sequence). The CDR3: CAWPGASGKTYEQYF. The CDR3 bases are TGTGCCTGGCCTGGGGCTAGCGGGAAGACCTACGAGCAGTACTTC.